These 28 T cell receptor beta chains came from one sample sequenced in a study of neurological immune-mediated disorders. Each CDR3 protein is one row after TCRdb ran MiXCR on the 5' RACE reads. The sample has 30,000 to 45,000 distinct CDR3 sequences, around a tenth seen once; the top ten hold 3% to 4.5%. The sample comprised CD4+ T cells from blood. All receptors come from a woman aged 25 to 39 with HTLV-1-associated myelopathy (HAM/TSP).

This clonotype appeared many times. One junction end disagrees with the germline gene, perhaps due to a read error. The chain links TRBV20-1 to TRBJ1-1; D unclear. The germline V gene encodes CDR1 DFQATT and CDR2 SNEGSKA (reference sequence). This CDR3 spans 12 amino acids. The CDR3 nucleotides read TGCAGTGCTGGAGAATTGGGCACTGAAGCTTTCTTT. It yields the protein CSAGELGTEAFF.

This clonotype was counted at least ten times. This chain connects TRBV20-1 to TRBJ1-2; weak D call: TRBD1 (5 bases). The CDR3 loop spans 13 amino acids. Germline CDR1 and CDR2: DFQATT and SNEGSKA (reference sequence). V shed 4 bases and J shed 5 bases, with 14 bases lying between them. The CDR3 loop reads CSATPTASYGYTF. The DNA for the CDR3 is TGCAGTGCTACCCCGACAGCCTCTTATGGCTACACCTTC.

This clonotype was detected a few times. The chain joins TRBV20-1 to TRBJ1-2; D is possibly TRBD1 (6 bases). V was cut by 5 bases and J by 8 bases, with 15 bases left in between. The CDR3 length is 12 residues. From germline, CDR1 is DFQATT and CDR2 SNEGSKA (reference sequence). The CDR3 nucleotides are TGCAGTGCTGGGGGACATGAAGAGGGCTACACCTTC. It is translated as CSAGGHEEGYTF.

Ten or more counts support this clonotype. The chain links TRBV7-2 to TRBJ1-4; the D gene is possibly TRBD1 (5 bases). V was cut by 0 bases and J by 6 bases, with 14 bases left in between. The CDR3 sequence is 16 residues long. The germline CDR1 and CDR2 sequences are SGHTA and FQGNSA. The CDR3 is CASSLAKGQGYEKLFF. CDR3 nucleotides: TGTGCCAGCAGCTTAGCGAAGGGTCAGGGCTATGAAAAACTGTTTTTT.

CDR3 sequence (DNA): TGTGCCAGCAATCGGGGGGCGTACACTGAAGCTTTCTTT. Translated: CASNRGAYTEAFF. The genes are TRBV28 and TRBJ1-1, with a weak D call TRBD1 (6 bases). Trimming pared 7 bases from V and 3 bases from J, leaving 12 bases between. Germline V CDR1 and CDR2: MDHEN, SYDVKM. The CDR3 has 13 residues.

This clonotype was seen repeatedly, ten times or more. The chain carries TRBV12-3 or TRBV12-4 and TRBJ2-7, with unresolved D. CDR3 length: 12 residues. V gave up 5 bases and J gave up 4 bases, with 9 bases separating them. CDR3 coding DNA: TGTGCCAGCAGTAGAGGCAATTACGAGCAGTACTTC. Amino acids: CASSRGNYEQYF.

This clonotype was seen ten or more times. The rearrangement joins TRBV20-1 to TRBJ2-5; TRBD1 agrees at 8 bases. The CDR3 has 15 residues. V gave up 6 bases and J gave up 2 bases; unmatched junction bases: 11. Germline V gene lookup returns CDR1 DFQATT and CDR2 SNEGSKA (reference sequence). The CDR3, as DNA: TGCAGTGCCCAACCAGGGGACAGGTTACAAGAGACCCAGTACTTC. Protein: CSAQPGDRLQETQYF.

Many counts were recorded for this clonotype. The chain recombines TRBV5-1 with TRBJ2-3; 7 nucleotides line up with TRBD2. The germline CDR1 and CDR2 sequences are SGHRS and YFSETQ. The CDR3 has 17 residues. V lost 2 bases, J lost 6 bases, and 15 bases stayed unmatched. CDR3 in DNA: TGCGCCAGCAGCTTAAGGCGCGGGGGAGGATCGGCGGATACGCAGTATTTT. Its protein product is CASSLRRGGGSADTQYF.

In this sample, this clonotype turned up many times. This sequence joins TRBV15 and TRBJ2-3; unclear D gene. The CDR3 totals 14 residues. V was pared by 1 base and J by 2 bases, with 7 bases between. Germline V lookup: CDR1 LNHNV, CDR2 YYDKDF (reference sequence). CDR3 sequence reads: CATSRGGSTDTQYF. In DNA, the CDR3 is TGTGCCACCAGCAGAGGCGGTTCCACAGATACGCAGTATTTT.

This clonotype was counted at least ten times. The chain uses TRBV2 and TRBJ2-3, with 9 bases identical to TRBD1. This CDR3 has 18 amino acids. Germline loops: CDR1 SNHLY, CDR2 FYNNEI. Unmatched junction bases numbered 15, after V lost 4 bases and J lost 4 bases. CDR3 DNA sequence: TGTGCCAGCAGTGGAAGTAATGTTCGGACAGGGGCCCCAGATACGCAGTATTTT. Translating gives CASSGSNVRTGAPDTQYF.

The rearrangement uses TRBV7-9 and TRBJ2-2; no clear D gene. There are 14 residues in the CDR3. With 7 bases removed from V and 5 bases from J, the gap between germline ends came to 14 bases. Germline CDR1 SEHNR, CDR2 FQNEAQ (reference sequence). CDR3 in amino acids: CASILDGGTGELFF. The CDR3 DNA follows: TGTGCCAGCATCCTGGACGGTGGAACCGGGGAGCTGTTTTTT.

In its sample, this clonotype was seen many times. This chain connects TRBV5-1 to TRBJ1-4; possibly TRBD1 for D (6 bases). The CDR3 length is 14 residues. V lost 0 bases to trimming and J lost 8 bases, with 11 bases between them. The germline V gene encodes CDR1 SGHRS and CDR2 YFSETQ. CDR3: CASSLVTGREKLFF. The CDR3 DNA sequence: TGCGCCAGCAGCTTGGTTACAGGGCGGGAAAAACTGTTTTTT.

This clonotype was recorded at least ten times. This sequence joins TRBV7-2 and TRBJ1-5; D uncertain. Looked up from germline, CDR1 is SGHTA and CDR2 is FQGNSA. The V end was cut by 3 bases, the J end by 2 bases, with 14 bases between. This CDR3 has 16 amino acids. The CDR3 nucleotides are TGTGCCAGCAGCTTTTTTGGGCAAGAGGGCAATCAGCCCCAGCATTTT. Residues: CASSFFGQEGNQPQHF.

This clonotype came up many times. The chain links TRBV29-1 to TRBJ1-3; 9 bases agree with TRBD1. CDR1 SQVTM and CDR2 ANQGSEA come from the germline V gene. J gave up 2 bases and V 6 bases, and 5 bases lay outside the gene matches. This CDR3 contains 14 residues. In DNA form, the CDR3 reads TGCAGCGTGGGGACAGGGATCCCTGGAAACACCATATATTTT. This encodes CSVGTGIPGNTIYF.

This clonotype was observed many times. The CDR3 sequence: CASSALTRTSGGIVSYNEQFF. The CDR3 DNA sequence: TGTGCCAGCAGCGCACTCACCCGCACTAGCGGGGGTATTGTTTCCTACAATGAGCAGTTCTTC. The V gene is TRBV7-7, the J gene TRBJ2-1; TRBD2 matches at 11 bases. From germline, CDR1 is SSHAT and CDR2 FNYEAQ (reference sequence). CDR3 length equals 21 residues. V was clipped by 5 bases and J by 1 base; unmatched bases: 19.

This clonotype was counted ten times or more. The CDR3 coding sequence is TGCAGTGCTCGGAGAGAAAGCAACATAACCTACGAGCAGTACTTC. Translation: CSARRESNITYEQYF. The rearrangement uses TRBV20-1 and TRBJ2-7; D gene uncertain. The CDR3 runs 15 residues. Between the trimmed V and J ends, which lost 5 bases and 2 bases, there was a span of 19 bases. Germline V gene sequence: CDR1 DFQATT, CDR2 SNEGSKA (reference sequence).

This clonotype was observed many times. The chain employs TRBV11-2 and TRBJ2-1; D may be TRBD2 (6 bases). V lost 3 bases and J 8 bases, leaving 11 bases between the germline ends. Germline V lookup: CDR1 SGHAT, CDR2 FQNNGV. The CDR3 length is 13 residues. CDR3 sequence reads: CASSFTSMYEQFF. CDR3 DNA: TGTGCCAGCAGCTTCACTAGCATGTATGAGCAGTTCTTC.

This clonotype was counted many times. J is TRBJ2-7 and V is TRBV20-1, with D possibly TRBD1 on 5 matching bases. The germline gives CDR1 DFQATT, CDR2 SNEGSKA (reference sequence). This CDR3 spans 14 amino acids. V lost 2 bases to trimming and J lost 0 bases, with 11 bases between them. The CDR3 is CSARYGAASYEQYF. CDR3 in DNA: TGCAGTGCTAGATATGGGGCGGCCTCCTACGAGCAGTACTTC.

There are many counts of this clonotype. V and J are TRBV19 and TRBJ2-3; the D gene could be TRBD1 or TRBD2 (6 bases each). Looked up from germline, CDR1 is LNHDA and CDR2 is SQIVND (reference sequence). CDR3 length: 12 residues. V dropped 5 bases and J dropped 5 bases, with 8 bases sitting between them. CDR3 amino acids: CASSEGGDTQYF. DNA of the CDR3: TGTGCCAGTAGTGAGGGGGGAGATACGCAGTATTTT.

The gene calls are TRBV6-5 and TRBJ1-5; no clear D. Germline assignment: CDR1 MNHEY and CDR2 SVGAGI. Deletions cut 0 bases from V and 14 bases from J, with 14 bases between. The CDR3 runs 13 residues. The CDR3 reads CASSYSPDQHKHF. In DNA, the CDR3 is TGTGCCAGCAGTTACTCCCCCGATCAGCACAAGCATTTT.

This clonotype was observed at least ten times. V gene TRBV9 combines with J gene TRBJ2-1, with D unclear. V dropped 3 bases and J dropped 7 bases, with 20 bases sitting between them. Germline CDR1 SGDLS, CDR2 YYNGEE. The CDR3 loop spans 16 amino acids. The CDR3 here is CASSGTRSSWGNEQFF. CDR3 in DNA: TGTGCCAGCAGCGGGACCCGCTCCAGCTGGGGAAATGAGCAGTTCTTC.

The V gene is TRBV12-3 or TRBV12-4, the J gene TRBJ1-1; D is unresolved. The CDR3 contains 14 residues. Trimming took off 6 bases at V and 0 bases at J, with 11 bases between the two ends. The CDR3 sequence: CASSRGSLNTEAFF. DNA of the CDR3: TGTGCCAGCAGCCGCGGCAGCCTGAACACTGAAGCTTTCTTT.

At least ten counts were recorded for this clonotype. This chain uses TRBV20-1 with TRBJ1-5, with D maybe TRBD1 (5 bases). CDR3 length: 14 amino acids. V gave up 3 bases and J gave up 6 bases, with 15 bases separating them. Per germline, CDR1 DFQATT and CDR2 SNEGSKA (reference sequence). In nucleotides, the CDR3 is TGCAGTGCTAGCCAACTCCAGGGTTTTCAGCCCCAGCATTTT. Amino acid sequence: CSASQLQGFQPQHF.

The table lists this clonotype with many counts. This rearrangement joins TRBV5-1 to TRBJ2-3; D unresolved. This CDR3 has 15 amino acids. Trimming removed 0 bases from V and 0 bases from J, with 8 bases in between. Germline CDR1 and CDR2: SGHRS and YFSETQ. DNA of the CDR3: TGCGCCAGCAGCTTGGCGACGACTAGCACAGATACGCAGTATTTT. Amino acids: CASSLATTSTDTQYF.

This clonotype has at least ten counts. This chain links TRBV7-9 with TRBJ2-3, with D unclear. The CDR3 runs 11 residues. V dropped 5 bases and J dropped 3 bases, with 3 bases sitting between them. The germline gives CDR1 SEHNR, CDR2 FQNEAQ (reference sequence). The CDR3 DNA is TGTGCCAGCAGCCCTACAGATACGCAGTATTTT. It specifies CASSPTDTQYF.

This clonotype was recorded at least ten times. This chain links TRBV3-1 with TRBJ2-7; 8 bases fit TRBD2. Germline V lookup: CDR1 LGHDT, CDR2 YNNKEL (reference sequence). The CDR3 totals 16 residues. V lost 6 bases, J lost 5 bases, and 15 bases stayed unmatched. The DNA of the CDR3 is TGTGCCAGCAGTTCTACCGGGGGGGGCCCTCCCCACGAGCAGTACTTC. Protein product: CASSSTGGGPPHEQYF.

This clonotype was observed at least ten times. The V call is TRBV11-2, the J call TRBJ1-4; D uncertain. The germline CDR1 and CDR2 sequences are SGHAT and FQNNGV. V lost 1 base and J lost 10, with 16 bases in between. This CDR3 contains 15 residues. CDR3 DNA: TGTGCCAGCAGCTTAGGGTGGAGGGATTCGGCAAAACTGTTTTTT. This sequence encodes CASSLGWRDSAKLFF. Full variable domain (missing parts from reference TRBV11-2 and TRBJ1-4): EAGVAQSPRYKIIEKRQSVAFWCNPISGHATLYWYQQILGQGPKLLIQFQNNGVVDDSQLPKDRFSAERLKGVDSTLKIQPAKLEDSAVYLCASSLGWRDSAKLFFGSGTQLSVL.

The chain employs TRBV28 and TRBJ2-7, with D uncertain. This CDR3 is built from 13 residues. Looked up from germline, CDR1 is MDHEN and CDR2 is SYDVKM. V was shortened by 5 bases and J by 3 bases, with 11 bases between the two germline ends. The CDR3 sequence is CASSPRAFYEQYF. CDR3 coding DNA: TGTGCCAGCAGTCCCCGGGCCTTCTACGAGCAGTACTTC.